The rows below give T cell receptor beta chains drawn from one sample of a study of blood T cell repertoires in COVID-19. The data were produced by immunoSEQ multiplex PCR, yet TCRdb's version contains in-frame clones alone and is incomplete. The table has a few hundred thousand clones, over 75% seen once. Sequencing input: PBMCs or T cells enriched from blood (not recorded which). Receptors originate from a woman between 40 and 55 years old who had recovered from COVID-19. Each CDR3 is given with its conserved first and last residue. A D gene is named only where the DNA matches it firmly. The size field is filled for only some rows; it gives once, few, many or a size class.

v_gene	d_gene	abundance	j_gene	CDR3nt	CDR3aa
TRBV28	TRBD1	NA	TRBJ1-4	TGTGCCAGCAGCCCGGGACAGGCGAATGAAAAACTGTTTTTT	CASSPGQANEKLFF
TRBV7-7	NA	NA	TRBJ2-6	TGTGCTAGCAGCCCTGGCTTGCTCGGGGCCAACGTCCTGACTTTC	CASSPGLLGANVLTF
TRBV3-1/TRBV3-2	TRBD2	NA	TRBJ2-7	TGTGCCAGCAGCCAAGGAGCGGGAGGGCTCTACGAGCAGTACTTC	CASSQGAGGLYEQYF
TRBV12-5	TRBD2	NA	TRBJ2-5	TGTGCTAGTGGGTCGCCTAGCGGGAATGAAGAGACCCAGTACTTC	CASGSPSGNEETQYF
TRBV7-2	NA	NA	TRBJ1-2	TGTGCCAGCAGCTTAGACCCAGGGGCCGTCGGCTACACCTTC	CASSLDPGAVGYTF
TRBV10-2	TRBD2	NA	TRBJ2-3	TGCGCCAGCAGTGAGGCGGGGGACTTAGATACGCAGTATTTT	CASSEAGDLDTQYF
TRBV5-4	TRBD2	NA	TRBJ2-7	TGTGCCAGCAGCTTGGGGACGAGTTCTAGCGGGAGAGGCGAGCAGTACTTC	CASSLGTSSSGRGEQYF
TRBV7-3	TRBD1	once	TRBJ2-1	TGTGCCAGCAGCCCACCGGGACAGGGGTTCGGTGAGCAGTTCTTC	CASSPPGQGFGEQFF
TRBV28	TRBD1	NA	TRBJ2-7	TGTGCCAGCACCAATGGACAGGGGGCATACGAGCAGTACTTC	CASTNGQGAYEQYF
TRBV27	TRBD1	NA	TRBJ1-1	TGTGCCAGCAGTTTGACCCGACCTGACAGGGGGCTTAACACTGAAGCTTTCTTT	CASSLTRPDRGLNTEAFF
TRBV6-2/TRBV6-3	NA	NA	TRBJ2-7	TGTGCCAGCAGTAGAGGCCCGACGGGGTCAAGCTCCTACGAGCAGTACTTC	CASSRGPTGSSSYEQYF
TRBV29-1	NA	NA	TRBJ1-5	TGCAGCGTTGGCGGGGGTAGCAATCAGCCCCAGCATTTT	CSVGGGSNQPQHF
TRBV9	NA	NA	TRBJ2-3	TGTGCCAGCAGCGTATATCCTACTAGCACAGATACGCAGTATTTT	CASSVYPTSTDTQYF
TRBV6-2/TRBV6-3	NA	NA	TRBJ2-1	TGTGCCAGCAGTGACAGAAACGAGCAGTTCTTC	CASSDRNEQFF
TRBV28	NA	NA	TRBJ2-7	TGTGCCAGCAGTTTACGGACACCATTCTACGAGCAGTACTTC	CASSLRTPFYEQYF
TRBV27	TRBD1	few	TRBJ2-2	TGTGCCAGCAGCCCAGGGGGTTTCGACACCGGGGAGCTGTTTTTT	CASSPGGFDTGELFF
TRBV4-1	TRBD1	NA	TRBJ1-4	TGCGCCAGCAGCCAAGATAGTGGACAGGGAAGGAAAAAACTGTTTTTT	CASSQDSGQGRKKLFF
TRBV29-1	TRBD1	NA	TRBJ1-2	TGCAGCGTTTACGCCAGGACAGGACACTATGGCTACACCTTC	CSVYARTGHYGYTF
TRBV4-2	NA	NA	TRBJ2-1	TGTGCCAGCAGCCATCCCTCGATGGTGAGGATGCAGTTCTTC	CASSHPSMVRMQFF
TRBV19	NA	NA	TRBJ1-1	TGTGCCAGTAGTATAGGGTCCCTGAGCACTGAAGCTTTCTTT	CASSIGSLSTEAFF
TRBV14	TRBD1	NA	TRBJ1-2	TGTGCCAGCAGCCTTAGCAGGGGGCGCGGAGGAGGCTACACCTTC	CASSLSRGRGGGYTF
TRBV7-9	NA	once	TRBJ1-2	TGTGCCAGCAGTCGCCCTGGGGGGGCGGATAACTATGGCTACACCTTC	CASSRPGGADNYGYTF
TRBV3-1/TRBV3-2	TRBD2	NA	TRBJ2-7	TGTGCCAGCAGCCAAGCTGGGCCTAGCGGCAGTCCATCCTACGAGCAGTACTTC	CASSQAGPSGSPSYEQYF
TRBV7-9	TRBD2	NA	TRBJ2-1	TGTGCCAGCAGCTTAGGACTAGCGGGAGGGTCTGGTGAGCAGTTCTTC	CASSLGLAGGSGEQFF
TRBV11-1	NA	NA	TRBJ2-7	TGTGCCAGCAGCACGGACAGTTACGAGCAGTACTTC	CASSTDSYEQYF
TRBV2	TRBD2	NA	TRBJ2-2	TGTGCCAGCAGCCGGGGGGGATACGGGGAGCTGTTTTTT	CASSRGGYGELFF
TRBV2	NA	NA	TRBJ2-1	TGTGCCAGCAATCCGGGAAGGTTCTACAATGAGCAGTTCTTC	CASNPGRFYNEQFF
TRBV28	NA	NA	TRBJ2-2	TGTGCCAGCAGTTCTCGGACTGTCCACACCGGGGAGCTGTTTTTT	CASSSRTVHTGELFF
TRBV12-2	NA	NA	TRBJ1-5	TGTGCAAGTCGCTTCGAAGGGTGGGGCCGCTATAGCAATCAGCCCCAGCATTTT	CASRFEGWGRYSNQPQHF
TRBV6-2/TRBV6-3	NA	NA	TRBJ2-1	TGTGCCAGCAGTACACTACGCGGGATTGGTGAGCAGTTCTTC	CASSTLRGIGEQFF
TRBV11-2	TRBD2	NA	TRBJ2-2	TGTGCCAGCAGCTTGGGACTAGCGGATGGCGGGGAGCTGTTTTTT	CASSLGLADGGELFF
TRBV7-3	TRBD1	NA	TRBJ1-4	TGTGCCAGCAGCCTACCACAGGGGGACGATCATTTT	CASSLPQGDDHF
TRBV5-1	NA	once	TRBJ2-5	TGCGCCAGCAGGGTGACACCGCAAGAGACCCAGTACTTC	CASRVTPQETQYF
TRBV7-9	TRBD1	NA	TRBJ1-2	TGTGCCAGCAGCTTTGGGACAGGGTTCGCCACCTTC	CASSFGTGFATF
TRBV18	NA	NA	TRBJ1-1	TGTGCCAGCTCACCCGTAACAGGGAACACTGAAGCTTTCTTT	CASSPVTGNTEAFF
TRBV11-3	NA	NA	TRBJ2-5	TGTGCCAGCAGACTTGACAGTAAAGAGACCCAGTACTTC	CASRLDSKETQYF
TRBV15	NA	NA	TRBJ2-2	TGTGCCACCAGCAGATACAGGGAGACAGGGGAGCTGTTTTTT	CATSRYRETGELFF
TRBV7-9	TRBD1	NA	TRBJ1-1	TGTGCCAGCAGCCCCCGGACAGGCCAAAACACTGAAGCTTTCTTT	CASSPRTGQNTEAFF
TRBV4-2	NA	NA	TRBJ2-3	TGTGCCAGCAGCCGGGGATACTCGACAGACGCAGATACGCAGTATTTT	CASSRGYSTDADTQYF
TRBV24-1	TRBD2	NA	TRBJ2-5	TGTGCCACCAGTGACCGTCTAGCGGGGGCATCAGAGACCCAGTACTTC	CATSDRLAGASETQYF
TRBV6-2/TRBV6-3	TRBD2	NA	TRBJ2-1	TGTGCCAGCAGTTACTTTGGGACTAGCGGGTTGTCGGTCTTC	CASSYFGTSGLSVF
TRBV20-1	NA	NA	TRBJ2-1	TGCAGTGTCAGGGGTGAGCAGTTCTTC	CSVRGEQFF
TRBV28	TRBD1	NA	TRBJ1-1	TGTGCCAGCAGTATGACAGGGGAGTTAGGAGCTTTCTTT	CASSMTGELGAFF
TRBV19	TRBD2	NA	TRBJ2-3	TGTGCCAGTAGTGAAGGGACTAGCGGGAGCAGTGCAGATACGCAGTATTTT	CASSEGTSGSSADTQYF
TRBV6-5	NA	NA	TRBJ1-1	TGTGCCAGCAGAAGACGGGGGGTCACTGAAGCTTTCTTT	CASRRRGVTEAFF
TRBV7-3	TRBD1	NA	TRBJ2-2	TGTGCCAGCAGCTTCCAGGGGGCAGCCGGGGAGCTGTTTTTT	CASSFQGAAGELFF